This T cell receptor beta chain stems from a study of T cell responses to AZD1222 COVID-19 vaccine. Profiling relied on immunoSEQ multiplex PCR, and the TCRdb table lists in-frame clones only, not all of them. Of 100,000 to 150,000 clones listed, approximately 88% are singletons. The CDR3 sequence is 14 residues long. Trimming removed 2 bases at V and 3 bases at J, with 11 bases between. Germline loops: CDR1 MDHEN, CDR2 SYDVKM. The source is an adult in good health. Sequenced here: peripheral blood, sampled on day 0 of AZD1222 vaccination. The V gene is TRBV28, the J gene TRBJ2-7; D remains unclear. The CDR3, as DNA: TGTGCCAGCAGTTTAGAACACCTCCTCTACGAGCAGTACTTC. Protein: CASSLEHLLYEQYF.